These 19 T cell receptor beta chains originate from one sample sequenced in a study of human T cells and chemical hapten exposure. TCRdb recomputed calls from the RACE reads with MiXCR, one row per CDR3 protein. The sample includes roughly 43,000 distinct CDR3 sequences, 3.5% to 4% seen only once; the top ten take 5% to 7%. Regarding time point: healthy volunteer bleed at 6 weeks. Before extraction, the whole blood was not fractionated, and total RNA was taken from it. Sequencing was done on a sample of whole blood. The origin of the receptors is a human donor in good health. Some clones in this sample may be carry-over from other donors' samples.

This clonotype has just a few counts. The chain employs TRBV27 and TRBJ1-2; 7 bases fit TRBD1. Germline V CDR1 and CDR2: MNHEY, SMNVEV (reference sequence). Trimming cost V 2 bases and J 4 bases; bases outside gene matches: 4. The CDR3 consists of 14 residues. CDR3 in amino acids: CASSLTGDFYGYTF. CDR3 DNA sequence: TGTGCCAGCAGTTTAACAGGGGACTTCTATGGCTACACCTTC.

The V call is TRBV6-1, the J call TRBJ1-2; weak D call: TRBD1 (6 bases). CDR1 MNHNS and CDR2 SASEGT come from the germline V gene. Trimming took 6 bases from V and 4 from J, leaving 15 bases between them. CDR3 length equals 14 residues. CDR3 sequence (DNA): TGTGCCAGCAGAGACCGACAGGAGCCCTATGGCTACACCTTC. Translation: CASRDRQEPYGYTF.

In its sample, this clonotype was seen many times. The chain carries TRBV29-1 and TRBJ1-2; unclear D gene. Germline V gene data show CDR1 as SQVTM and CDR2 as ANQGSEA. This CDR3 is built from 11 residues. Deletions cut 6 bases from V and 8 bases from J, with 13 bases between. The CDR3 coding sequence is TGCAGCGTCGTTATTTTACAGGGCTACACCTTC. Its protein is CSVVILQGYTF.

The sample holds many counts of this clonotype. The chain is built from TRBV30 and TRBJ1-2; 11 bases map to TRBD1. Trimming at V came to 5 bases and at J to 6 bases, leaving 2 bases not matched to a gene. CDR1 is GTSNPN, CDR2 SVGIG, per germline (reference sequence). The CDR3 is 12 residues long. The CDR3 DNA sequence: TGTGCCTGGGGGACAGGGGGAGATGGCTACACCTTC. It codes for CAWGTGGDGYTF.

The gene calls are TRBV3-1 and TRBJ2-4, with 15 bases lining up with TRBD2. Germline V gene lookup returns CDR1 LGHDT and CDR2 YNNKEL (reference sequence). The junction had 10 bases not matched to a gene; V was cut back by 3 bases and J by 1 base. This CDR3 has 20 amino acids. This CDR3 is CASSHPKGLAGGPAKNIQYF. DNA for the CDR3: TGTGCCAGCAGCCACCCCAAGGGACTAGCGGGAGGCCCGGCCAAAAACATTCAGTACTTC.

This clonotype occurred a few times. The J gene is TRBJ1-1, the V gene TRBV20-1; D ambiguous. The CDR3 consists of 11 residues. V was cut by 5 bases and J by 4 bases, with 8 bases left in between. The germline V gene has CDR1 DFQATT and CDR2 SNEGSKA (reference sequence). CDR3 coding DNA: TGCAGTGCTTTGGGCCTCACTGAAGCTTTCTTT. It codes for CSALGLTEAFF.

This clonotype turned up a few times. The genes are TRBV28 and TRBJ2-2; D gene unclear. Germline CDR1 is MDHEN and CDR2 is SYDVKM. Trimming left V 7 bases short and J 4 bases short, with 10 bases between. The CDR3 has 13 amino acids. CDR3 sequence: CASTRLVTGELFF. The CDR3 DNA follows: TGTGCCAGCACCAGACTCGTCACCGGGGAGCTGTTTTTT.

The chain employs TRBV12-5 and TRBJ2-3; TRBD2 is a possible D gene (6 bases). The germline V and J ends were trimmed by 3 bases and 6 bases, with 10 bases remaining between them. Germline V gene sequence: CDR1 LGHNT, CDR2 FRNRAP. This CDR3 is built from 13 residues. The CDR3 DNA sequence: TGTGCTAGTGGTTTCTCGGAGGGGGATACGCAGTATTTT. This encodes CASGFSEGDTQYF.

This clonotype has a count of ten or more. This chain connects TRBV3-1 to TRBJ2-7; D perhaps matches TRBD2 (6 bases). The germline V gene encodes CDR1 LGHDT and CDR2 YNNKEL (reference sequence). The CDR3 totals 14 residues. V lost 3 bases and J 2 bases, leaving 11 bases between the germline ends. CDR3 DNA: TGTGCCAGCAGCCAGGGTAGCGGACCCTACGAGCAGTACTTC. Amino acids: CASSQGSGPYEQYF.

This clonotype occurred many times. The CDR3 DNA is TGTGCCAGCAGCTCCCTCCGGGACAGGAGACCCTATGGCTACACCTTC. Translated: CASSSLRDRRPYGYTF. The gene calls are TRBV11-3 and TRBJ1-2; 8 bases match TRBD1. The germline gives CDR1 SGHNT, CDR2 YENEEA. The junction had 11 bases not matched to a gene; V was cut back by 4 bases and J by 4 bases. The CDR3 sequence is 16 residues long.

In this sample, this clonotype turned up many times. The chain joins TRBV7-2 to TRBJ1-6, with D maybe TRBD1 (6 bases). V was shortened by 7 bases and J by 3 bases, with 13 bases between the two germline ends. Germline V gene sequence: CDR1 SGHTA, CDR2 FQGNSA. The CDR3 totals 15 residues. The CDR3 nucleotides are TGTGCCAGCACCTATACAGGGAGCTATAATTCACCCCTCCACTTT. Protein product: CASTYTGSYNSPLHF. Together with reference TRBV7-2 and TRBJ1-6, the CDR3 gives the full variable domain: GAGVSQSPSNKVTEKGKDVELRCDPISGHTALYWYRQSLGQGLEFLIYFQGNSAPDKSGLPSDRFSAERTGGSVSTLTIQRTQQEDSAVYLCASTYTGSYNSPLHFGNGTRLTVT.

This chain uses TRBV29-1 with TRBJ1-5; D remains ambiguous. The V and J ends lost 4 bases and 0 bases respectively, with 10 bases between them. Looked up from germline, CDR1 is SQVTM and CDR2 is ANQGSEA. The CDR3 contains 14 residues. The CDR3 DNA reads as TGCAGCGTTGCCCGGGGTAATAGCAATCAGCCCCAGCATTTT. This encodes CSVARGNSNQPQHF.

At least ten counts were recorded for this clonotype. V gene TRBV27 combines with J gene TRBJ2-7, with 7 nucleotides matching TRBD2. V shed 6 bases, J shed 4 bases, and the junction held 6 bases outside the gene matches. Looked up from germline, CDR1 is MNHEY and CDR2 is SMNVEV (reference sequence). CDR3 length: 13 residues. CDR3 nucleotides: TGTGCCAGCAGCATACGGGAGGATTACGAGCAGTACTTC. It yields the protein CASSIREDYEQYF.

This clonotype was seen more than once but under ten times. The chain is built from TRBV7-9 and TRBJ2-7; D possibly uses TRBD1 or TRBD2 (5 bases each). The ends were cut back, 3 bases at V and 0 bases at J, with 33 bases in the middle. The CDR3 is 22 amino acids. Germline CDR1 reads SEHNR; CDR2 reads FQNEAQ (reference sequence). For the CDR3, the DNA is TGTGCCAGCAGCTTGCCTTCCGCACCTAAAGTTTCAGGGAGCGGAGTCTCCTACGAGCAGTACTTC. Translating it yields CASSLPSAPKVSGSGVSYEQYF.

This clonotype appeared many times. The chain is built from TRBV28 and TRBJ1-2; 10 bases are shared with TRBD1. V dropped 7 bases and J dropped 9; count of bases not matched to a gene: 8. Germline V CDR1 and CDR2: MDHEN, SYDVKM. This CDR3 is 13 amino acids long. The CDR3 bases are TGTGCCAGCACCCCGCGGGACAGGGGCCGCTACACCTTC. This encodes CASTPRDRGRYTF.

This clonotype has at least ten counts. This sequence joins TRBV5-1 and TRBJ2-7; D perhaps matches TRBD2 (6 bases). With 0 bases removed from V and 9 bases from J, the gap between germline ends came to 16 bases. The CDR3 contains 14 residues. Per germline, CDR1 SGHRS and CDR2 YFSETQ. The CDR3 bases are TGCGCCAGCAGCTTGGTCGGCGGGAACTCTCCGCAGTACTTC. Its translation: CASSLVGGNSPQYF.

This clonotype was counted ten times or more. The CDR3 nucleotides are TGTGCCAGCAGTTTGGGGGGACTAGCGGGATACGAGCAGTACTTC. Translating gives CASSLGGLAGYEQYF. This chain uses TRBV27 with TRBJ2-7; 13 nucleotides match TRBD2. The junction had 3 bases not matched to a gene; V was cut back by 3 bases and J by 4 bases. Germline CDR1 and CDR2: MNHEY and SMNVEV (reference sequence). This CDR3 comprises 15 residues.

This sequence joins TRBV28 and TRBJ1-1; D gene uncertain. The germline CDR1 and CDR2 sequences are MDHEN and SYDVKM. There are 14 residues in the CDR3. V dropped 6 bases and J dropped 2 bases, with 13 bases sitting between them. Here the CDR3 DNA reads TGTGCCAGCAGCGGGATAGTGGTAAACACTGAAGCTTTCTTT. It translates to CASSGIVVNTEAFF. The full variable domain, rest sourced from reference TRBV28 and TRBJ1-1, is DVKVTQSSRYLVKRTGEKVFLECVQDMDHENMFWYRQDPGLGLRLIYFSYDVKMKEKGDIPEGYSVSREKKERFSLILESASTNQTSMYLCASSGIVVNTEAFFGQGTRLTVV.

This chain joins TRBV28 and TRBJ2-1; 8 bases are shared with TRBD1. This CDR3 is 15 amino acids long. In germline, CDR1 is MDHEN, CDR2 SYDVKM. V trimming: 6 bases; J trimming: 7 bases; junction bases outside the gene matches: 11. The CDR3 nucleotides are TGTGCCAGCAGAGCCGGGACAGGTCTTTCGAATGAGCAGTTCTTC. Protein: CASRAGTGLSNEQFF.